The T cell receptor beta chain under discussion was sequenced for a study of T-cell reconstitution after alpha-beta-depleted transplantation in children (dated by TCRdb to about 2016). With regard to the full study: T-cell immune reconstitution after TCRalphabeta/CD19-depleted allogeneic hematopoietic cell transplantation in children was quantitatively tracked in the study by means of TCR repertoire profiling.

The CDR3 goes from the cysteine to the phenylalanine over 15 residues. The DNA shown is the 45-base CDR3, in frame from base 1. The germline V gene encodes CDR1 MNHNS and CDR2 SASEGT. Overall results and qualifications from the work: The apparently early recovery of alphabetaT-cell counts about two months after transplant reportedly depended on only several hundred rapidly expanded clones that came from non-depleted graft cells. In some patients, the high TCRbeta diversity seen at day 60 was put down to recipient T cells and intrathymic progenitors that had survived conditioning. Over subsequent months, a decline in hyperexpanded clone frequencies was noted, and after one year, T-cell counts and TCRbeta diversity were mostly ascribed to newly produced T cells.

To prepare the library, PCR was applied. Sequencing instrument: Illumina HiSeq 2500. To normalize quantification of the TCRbeta repertoire, the TCR libraries were built with molecular barcoding that relied on unique molecular identifiers. In-frame beta chains were kept once TCRdb had trimmed the public reads at Q25 with fastp and called clones with MiXCR. One record per CDR3 amino acid sequence lists the most common genes and DNA. The sample records some 550,000 distinct CDR3 sequences, 20% to 25% of which are singletons. Roughly 14% of the sample is in the top ten clones. As regards this clonotype: Its antigen target is currently unknown. Germline and junction disagree at one end, which may indicate a read error.

The sample's treatment or condition label, in plain terms: allogeneic hematopoietic cell transplantation with graft depleted of TCRalphabeta T cells and CD19 B cells. Transplant recipients were children who received TCRalphabeta/CD19-depleted allogeneic hematopoietic cell grafts. This chain joins TRBV6-1 to TRBJ2-7, with no confident D gene call. The source is a boy under two years old who had a stem cell transplant for acute myeloid leukemia, so the T cells may come from the graft donor. The sequencing used PBMCs, mostly from graft donor cells, collected 360 days after TCRalphabeta/CD19-depleted stem cell transplant. The CDR3: CASSEVIDSFYEQYF. The bases are TGTGCCAGCAGCGAAGTAATAGATTCGTTCTACGAGCAGTACTTC.